The clone carrying this T cell receptor beta chain was detected only a few times. Germline-derived CDR1 and CDR2 are GTSNPN and SVGIG (reference sequence). The CDR3 consists of 13 residues. Trimming shortened V by 0 bases and J by 7 bases, and 11 bases separated the two germline ends. As processed by the authors: The assay estimated nucleated cells by amplifying reference gene primers. Libraries were prepared by immunoSEQ multiplex PCR; TCRdb keeps only in-frame clonotypes and omits some of them. That table gives V, J and clone size, and the DNA gave D and trimming. The sample has roughly 90,000 clones; approximately 92% are singletons. This sample is part of a study of blood T cell repertoires in COVID-19. Across the study: The United States, Italy and Spain were the sources of the acute and convalescent COVID-19 samples. From T cells, B-cell-depleted T cells, or PBMCs came the material, which was cDNA or gDNA.

The V call is TRBV30, the J call TRBJ2-3; no firm D call. The source is a woman of 80 years or more with active COVID-19. The sequenced sample consisted of peripheral blood. The CDR3 nucleotides are TGTGCCTGGAGTGTACTATCTGGCAATACGCAGTATTTT. Encoded protein: CAWSVLSGNTQYF.